Each of the 6 T cell receptor beta chains below was sequenced from the same sample in a study of CD8 T cells in ankylosing spondylitis. TCRdb re-called the 5' RACE reads with MiXCR, one entry per CDR3 protein. The sample gives 150,000 to 200,000 distinct CDR3 sequences, 13% of which show up once; approximately 15% is in the top ten. The sample comprised blood, either unsorted or a sorted T cell fraction (not recorded which). The receptors stem from a male donor with ankylosing spondylitis or in good health (not recorded which).

This clonotype was recorded at least ten times. V usage is TRBV12-3 or TRBV12-4 and J usage is TRBJ2-1, with 7 bases fitting TRBD2. The CDR3 totals 14 residues. V was pared by 5 bases and J by 7 bases, with 8 bases of the junction left unmatched. CDR3 bases: TGTGCCAGCAGTCCTAGCGGATATCGGAATGAGCAGTTCTTC. Protein: CASSPSGYRNEQFF.

This clonotype has a handful of counts. This chain links TRBV11-1 with TRBJ2-7, with 14 bases aligning to TRBD2. V lost 4 bases to trimming and J lost 0 bases; unmatched junction nucleotides: 8. Per germline, CDR1 SGHAT and CDR2 FQDESV (reference sequence). CDR3 length: 18 amino acids. CDR3 residues: CASSSTSGRAPGSYEQYF. CDR3 DNA sequence: TGTGCCAGCAGCTCGACTAGCGGGAGGGCCCCCGGCTCCTACGAGCAGTACTTC. The full variable domain, in which reference TRBV11-1 and TRBJ2-7 provide the parts outside the CDR3, is EAEVAQSPRYKITEKSQAVAFWCDPISGHATLYWYRQILGQGPELLVQFQDESVVDDSQLPKDRFSAERLKGVDSTLKIQPAELGDSAMYLCASSSTSGRAPGSYEQYFGPGTRLTVT.

This clonotype has at least ten counts. V usage is TRBV7-2 and J usage is TRBJ1-2; D is unclear. The length of the CDR3 is 14 residues. Germline CDR1 and CDR2: SGHTA and FQGNSA. The V end was cut by 2 bases, the J end by 3 bases, with 10 bases between. CDR3 residues: CASSLSQEDYGYTF. CDR3 nucleotide sequence: TGTGCCAGCAGCTTATCCCAGGAGGACTATGGCTACACCTTC.

There are a few counts of this clonotype. The V call is TRBV7-9, the J call TRBJ2-2, with D unresolved. The CDR3 has 13 residues. V gave up 1 base and J gave up 5 bases, with 5 bases separating them. CDR1 SEHNR and CDR2 FQNEAQ come from the germline V gene (reference sequence). The CDR3, as DNA: TGTGCCAGCAGCTTAGTGAAAACCGGGGAGCTGTTTTTT. This encodes CASSLVKTGELFF.

Only a few counts were recorded for this clonotype. The rearrangement joins TRBV2 to TRBJ2-1, with TRBD2 as a possible D gene (6 bases). Per the germline V gene, CDR1 is SNHLY and CDR2 is FYNNEI. The CDR3 sequence is 16 residues long. Trimming took 0 bases from V and 2 from J, leaving 11 bases between them. CDR3 coding DNA: TGTGCCAGCAGTGAAGCAAGGGGAGGCACCTACAATGAGCAGTTCTTC. It codes for CASSEARGGTYNEQFF.

The chain employs TRBV27 and TRBJ2-3; 7 bases are a match to TRBD1. The CDR3 is 14 residues long. J was trimmed by 5 bases and V by 0 bases; bases with no gene match: 2. Looked up from germline, CDR1 is MNHEY and CDR2 is SMNVEV (reference sequence). This CDR3 reads CASSLSGGKDTQYF. CDR3 in DNA: TGTGCCAGCAGTTTATCAGGGGGCAAAGATACGCAGTATTTT.